This paragraph covers one T cell receptor beta chain sequence. The antigen is unknown. A read error may explain this, as a much larger clone is one base away. Next came a second PCR, run for about 7 to 11 cycles, which used a sample-barcoded 5' primer along with a J-beta primer mix. Each CDR3 protein gets one entry after TCRdb re-called the 5' RACE reads with MiXCR. The data hold roughly 790,000 distinct CDR3 sequences, with 43% observed a single time. Each sample used at least 6 million PBMCs. The data are from a study of blood T cells in healthy people across ages. Study-level background: With template switching, about one barcoded beta molecule was captured per two T cells.

Study results and caveats: Naive T cell percentage strongly correlated with TCR beta diversity.

This sequence was found in an older woman in good health. Material: blood.

The CDR3 is CSVDDGGGGEQYF. The CDR3 DNA reads as TGCAGCGTTGACGATGGTGGAGGGGGCGAGCAGTACTTC. The gene calls are TRBV29-1 and TRBJ2-5; either TRBD1 or TRBD2 may fit D (6 bases each). The DNA end is more similar to TRBJ2-7, so the J call may be wrong. The CDR3 consists of 13 residues. The germline V gene has CDR1 SQVTM and CDR2 ANQGSEA.